A selection of T cell receptor beta chains follows, all from one sample in a study of OX40 agonist ivuxolimab in advanced cancers. Here immunoSEQ multiplex PCR was the method, and the copy in TCRdb shows in-frame clones only, minus some. Counted here are about 91,000 clones, roughly 80% occurring once; the ten biggest clones make up roughly 1.1%. The source was CD4+ or CD8+ T cells sorted from blood, collected in a trial of the OX40 agonist ivuxolimab. The source is an adult with an advanced solid tumor such as melanoma, head and neck, liver or kidney cancer. The CDR3 runs from the conserved cysteine through the conserved F or W. D genes are given only for firm matches. The listing skips clone size in some rows; elsewhere it reads once, few, many or a size class.

>few|TRBV11-3|TRBD2|TRBJ2-2
CASSLAGGPFTGELFF
TGTGCCAGCAGCTTAGCGGGGGGGCCGTTCACCGGGGAGCTGTTTTTT
>NA|TRBV7-6|NA|TRBJ2-5
CASSPPRAGADETQYF
TGTGCCAGCAGTCCTCCTAGGGCAGGGGCTGACGAGACCCAGTACTTC
>NA|TRBV9|TRBD2|TRBJ2-1
CASSELRGAPGNEQFF
TGTGCCAGCAGCGAACTGCGGGGGGCGCCCGGCAATGAGCAGTTCTTC
>NA|TRBV6-5|NA|TRBJ1-1
CASSFGPGTLNTEAFF
TGTGCCAGCAGTTTCGGTCCCGGGACACTGAACACTGAAGCTTTCTTT
>NA|TRBV5-6|NA|TRBJ1-4
CASSLRANEKLFF
TGTGCCAGCAGCTTACGGGCTAATGAAAAACTGTTTTTT
>NA|TRBV5-1|NA|TRBJ2-3
CASSSESTDTQYF
TGCGCCAGCAGCTCCGAGAGCACAGATACGCAGTATTTT
>NA|TRBV7-8|TRBD1|TRBJ1-2
CASSLQTTGVVYGYTF
TGTGCCAGCAGTCTCCAAACGACAGGGGTGGTCTATGGCTACACCTTC
>NA|TRBV9|NA|TRBJ2-3
CASSAQVAGPDTQYF
TGTGCCAGCAGCGCCCAAGTAGCCGGCCCAGATACGCAGTATTTT
>few|TRBV19|NA|TRBJ1-5
CASSMGSGRGGQPQHF
TGTGCCAGTAGTATGGGGTCGGGCAGGGGAGGGCAGCCCCAGCATTTT
>NA|TRBV7-9|TRBD1|TRBJ2-4
CASSFPGQGALQYF
TGTGCCAGCAGCTTCCCGGGACAGGGGGCCCTTCAGTACTTC